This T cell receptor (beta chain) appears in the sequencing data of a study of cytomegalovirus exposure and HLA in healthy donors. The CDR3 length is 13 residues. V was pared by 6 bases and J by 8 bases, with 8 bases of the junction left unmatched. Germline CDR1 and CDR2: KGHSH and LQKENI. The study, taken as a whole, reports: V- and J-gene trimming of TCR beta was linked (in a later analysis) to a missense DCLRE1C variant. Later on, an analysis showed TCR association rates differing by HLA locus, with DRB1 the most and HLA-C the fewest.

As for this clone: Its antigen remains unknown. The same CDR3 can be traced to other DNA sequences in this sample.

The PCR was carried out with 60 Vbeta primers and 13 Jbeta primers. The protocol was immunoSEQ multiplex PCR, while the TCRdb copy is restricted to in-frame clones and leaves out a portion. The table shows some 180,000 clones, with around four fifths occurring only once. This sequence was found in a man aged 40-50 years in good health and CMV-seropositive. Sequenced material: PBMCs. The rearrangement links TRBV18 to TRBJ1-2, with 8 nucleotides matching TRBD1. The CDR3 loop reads CASSGTGSQGYTF. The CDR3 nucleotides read TGTGCCAGCTCGGGGACAGGAAGCCAGGGCTACACCTTC.